These 13 T cell receptor beta chains came from one sample sequenced in a study of beta chain features in type 1 diabetes. Investigators reverse transcribed all isolated RNA, so they sequenced expressed TCRB transcripts. Method: immunoSEQ multiplex PCR; TCRdb's copy keeps in-frame clones and lacks some. Here the sample spans fewer than 350,000 clones, about 7.8% being singletons. The sequenced material came from central memory CD4+ T cells from blood. These receptors were obtained from a woman younger than 30 in good health.

The chain couples TRBV30 to TRBJ1-2; D is unresolved. The CDR3 loop spans 13 amino acids. Trimming removed 3 bases at V and 4 bases at J, with 12 bases between. CDR1 and CDR2 from the germline V gene are GTSNPN and SVGIG (reference sequence). This chain's CDR3 is CAWREQASYGYTF. The CDR3 DNA sequence: TGTGCCTGGAGAGAGCAGGCGTCCTATGGCTACACCTTC.

This chain links TRBV19 with TRBJ1-4; the match to TRBD1 covers 7 bases. Losses at the gene ends were 5 bases for V and 5 bases for J; bases not matched to a gene: 8. This CDR3 comprises 15 residues. Germline assignment: CDR1 LNHDA and CDR2 SQIVND (reference sequence). CDR3 sequence reads: CASSETGTANEKLFF. The CDR3 region has the DNA TGTGCCAGTAGTGAAACCGGGACAGCCAATGAAAAACTGTTTTTT. Together with reference TRBV19 and TRBJ1-4, the CDR3 gives the full variable domain: DGGITQSPKYLFRKEGQNVTLSCEQNLNHDAMYWYRQDPGQGLRLIYYSQIVNDFQKGDIAEGYSVSREKKESFPLTVTSAQKNPTAFYLCASSETGTANEKLFFGSGTQLSVL.

This clone was seen a few times. The rearrangement links TRBV5-4 to TRBJ2-5; TRBD1 is a possible D gene (6 bases). CDR1 is SGHNT, CDR2 YYREEE, per germline (reference sequence). CDR3 size: 17 residues. V was pared by 0 bases and J by 5 bases, with 20 bases between. The CDR3 sequence: CASSLAYRAGRRETQYF. The CDR3 bases are TGTGCCAGCAGCTTGGCCTACAGGGCGGGTCGAAGGGAGACCCAGTACTTC.

The chain joins TRBV28 to TRBJ2-3; possibly TRBD2 for D (6 bases). CDR1 and CDR2 (germline): MDHEN, SYDVKM. This CDR3 region has 21 residues. V shed 6 bases and J shed 1 base, with 32 bases lying between them. The CDR3 spells CASSLRALSGFRRGRTDTQYF. CDR3 DNA: TGTGCCAGCAGCCTACGTGCCCTGTCTGGGTTTAGGAGGGGCCGCACAGATACGCAGTATTTT.

V and J are TRBV4-2 and TRBJ1-2, with D uncertain. CDR1 LGHNA and CDR2 YNFKEQ come from the germline V gene. Deletions cut 3 bases from V and 2 bases from J, with 7 bases between. The CDR3 is 13 residues long. CDR3 amino acids: CASSHDTNYGYTF. Written as DNA, the CDR3 is TGTGCCAGCAGCCACGACACGAACTATGGCTACACCTTC.

Remarks on this clone: Germline and junction disagree at one end, which may indicate a read error. The chain carries TRBV5-1 and TRBJ2-5, with D uncertain. CDR3 length: 14 residues. Germline V gene lookup returns CDR1 SGHRS and CDR2 YFSETQ. The CDR3 DNA reads as TGCGCCAGCAGCATCCGGCCGGAGAGGACGATTGCACACTTC. This translates into CASSIRPERTIAHF.

The gene calls are TRBV9 and TRBJ2-1; perhaps TRBD1 as D (9 bases). This CDR3 has 15 residues. Trimming removed 8 bases from V and 2 bases from J, with 17 bases in between. The germline V gene encodes CDR1 SGDLS and CDR2 YYNGEE. The chain's CDR3 is CASRGGTGTYNEQFF. For the CDR3, the DNA is TGTGCCAGTCGCGGGGGGACAGGGACCTACAATGAGCAGTTCTTC.

The rearrangement links TRBV7-2 to TRBJ1-2; 8 bases map to TRBD1. The V gene end was trimmed by 5 bases and the J gene end by 5 bases; junction bases not matched to a gene: 7. Germline lookup yields CDR1 SGHTA and CDR2 FQGNSA. The CDR3 consists of 14 residues. This CDR3 is CASSVGTGQYGYTF. CDR3 bases: TGTGCCAGCAGCGTCGGGACAGGCCAGTATGGCTACACCTTC.

This clone has just one count. The CDR3 DNA is TGTGCCAGCAGCAGGAACAGGGGCGAGCAGCCCCAGCATTTT. Translating it yields CASSRNRGEQPQHF. The chain recombines TRBV6-5 with TRBJ1-5; 7 bases fit TRBD1. Unmatched junction bases numbered 9, after V lost 6 bases and J lost 7 bases. The CDR3 is made up of 14 amino acids. Germline V CDR1 and CDR2: MNHEY, SVGAGI.

The genes are TRBV5-1 and TRBJ1-1; D gene ambiguous. Germline V gives CDR1 SGHRS, CDR2 YFSETQ. V gave up 0 bases and J gave up 1 base, with 4 bases separating them. CDR3 length: 13 residues. The CDR3 region is CASSLDRNTEAFF. The CDR3 nucleotides read TGCGCCAGCAGCTTGGACAGGAACACTGAAGCTTTCTTT.

The V and J genes are TRBV27 and TRBJ2-3, with 8 bases identical to TRBD1. The ends lost 6 bases at V and 0 bases at J; junction bases unmatched: 5. CDR3 length equals 15 residues. Germline V lookup: CDR1 MNHEY, CDR2 SMNVEV (reference sequence). CDR3 sequence (DNA): TGTGCCAGCAGGAAAGGGACAGGTAGCACAGATACGCAGTATTTT. Translation gives CASRKGTGSTDTQYF.

This clone was seen a few times. The V and J genes are TRBV5-8 and TRBJ1-4, with 9 bases lining up with TRBD1. Germline CDR1 and CDR2: SGHTS and YDEGEE. CDR3 length: 14 residues. V lost 4 bases, J lost 8 bases, and 6 bases stayed unmatched. The CDR3: CASSRDREGEKLFF. CDR3 coding DNA: TGTGCCAGCAGCCGGGACAGGGAGGGCGAAAAACTGTTTTTT.

This clone came up a few times. The chain joins TRBV6-5 to TRBJ1-5; no clear D gene. From germline, CDR1 is MNHEY and CDR2 SVGAGI. Trimming took off 5 bases at V and 3 bases at J, with 14 bases between the two ends. There are 15 residues in the CDR3. Here the CDR3 DNA reads TGTGCCAGCAGTCCCTTCGGGCAGCCCAATCAGCCCCAGCATTTT. Translating it yields CASSPFGQPNQPQHF.